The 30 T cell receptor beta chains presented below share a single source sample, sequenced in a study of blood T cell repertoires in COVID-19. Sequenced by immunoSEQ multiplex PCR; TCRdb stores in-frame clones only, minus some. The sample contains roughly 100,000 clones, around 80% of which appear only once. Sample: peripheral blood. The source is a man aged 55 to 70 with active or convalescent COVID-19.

CDR3 protein: CASGLGGQGSTGELFF. CDR3 DNA sequence: TGTGCTAGTGGTTTGGGTGGACAGGGTAGCACCGGGGAGCTGTTTTTT. J is TRBJ2-2 and V is TRBV12-5; 8 nucleotides line up with TRBD1. The CDR3 is made up of 16 amino acids. Germline V gene lookup returns CDR1 LGHNT and CDR2 FRNRAP. V was clipped by 1 base and J by 4 bases; unmatched bases: 5.

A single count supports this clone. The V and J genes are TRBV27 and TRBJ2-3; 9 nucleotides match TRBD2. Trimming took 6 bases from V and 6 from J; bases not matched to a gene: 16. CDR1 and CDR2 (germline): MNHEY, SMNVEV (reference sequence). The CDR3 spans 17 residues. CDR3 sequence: CASRPISGRSKSDTQYF. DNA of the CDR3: TGTGCCAGCAGGCCTATCAGCGGGAGGTCAAAATCGGATACGCAGTATTTT.

The DNA for the CDR3 is TGTGCCAGCAGTTTTACTAGCGCAGATACGCAGTATTTT. Its translation is CASSFTSADTQYF. The chain links TRBV12-3 or TRBV12-4 to TRBJ2-3, with 7 positions matching TRBD2. V shed 3 bases and J 4 bases; nucleotides not matched to a gene: 1. The CDR3 has 13 amino acids.

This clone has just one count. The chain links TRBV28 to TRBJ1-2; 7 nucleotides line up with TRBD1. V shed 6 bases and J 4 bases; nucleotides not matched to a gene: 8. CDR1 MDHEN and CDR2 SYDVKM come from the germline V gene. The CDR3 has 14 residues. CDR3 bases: TGTGCCAGCAGAACCGACAGGGACCGCTATGGCTACACCTTC. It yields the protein CASRTDRDRYGYTF.

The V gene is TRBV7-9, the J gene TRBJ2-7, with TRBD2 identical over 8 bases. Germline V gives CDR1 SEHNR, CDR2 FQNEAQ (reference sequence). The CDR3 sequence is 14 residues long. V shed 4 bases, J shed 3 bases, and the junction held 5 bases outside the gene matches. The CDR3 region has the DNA TGTGCCAGCAGCTATAGCGGGGAAGGCTACGAGCAGTACTTC. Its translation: CASSYSGEGYEQYF. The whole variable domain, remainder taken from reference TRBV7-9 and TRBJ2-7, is DTGVSQNPRHKITKRGQNVTFRCDPISEHNRLYWYRQTLGQGPEFLTYFQNEAQLEKSRLLSDRFSAERPKGSFSTLEIQRTEQGDSAMYLCASSYSGEGYEQYFGPGTRLTVT.

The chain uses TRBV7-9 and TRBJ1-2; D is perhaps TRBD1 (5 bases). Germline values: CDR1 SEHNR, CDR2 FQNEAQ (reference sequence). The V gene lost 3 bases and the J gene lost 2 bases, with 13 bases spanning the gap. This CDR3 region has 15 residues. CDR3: CASSLPGGSNYGYTF. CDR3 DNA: TGTGCCAGCAGCTTGCCTGGGGGGAGCAACTATGGCTACACCTTC.

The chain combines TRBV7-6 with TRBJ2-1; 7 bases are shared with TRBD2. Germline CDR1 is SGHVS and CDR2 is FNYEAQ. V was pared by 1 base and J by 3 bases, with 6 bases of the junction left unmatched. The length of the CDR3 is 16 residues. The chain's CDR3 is CASSLGAGLYYNEQFF. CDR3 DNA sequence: TGTGCCAGCAGCTTAGGGGCGGGACTATACTACAATGAGCAGTTCTTC. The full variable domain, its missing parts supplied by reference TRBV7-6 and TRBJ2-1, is GAGVSQSPRYKVTKRGQDVALRCDPISGHVSLYWYRQALGQGPEFLTYFNYEAQQDKSGLPNDRFSAERPEGSISTLTIQRTEQRDSAMYRCASSLGAGLYYNEQFFGPGTRLTVL.

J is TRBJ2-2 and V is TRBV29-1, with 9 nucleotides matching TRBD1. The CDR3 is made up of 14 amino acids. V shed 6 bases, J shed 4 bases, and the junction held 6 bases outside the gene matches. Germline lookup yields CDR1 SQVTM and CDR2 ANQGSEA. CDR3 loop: CSVNRDRATGELFF. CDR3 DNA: TGCAGCGTCAACCGGGACAGGGCCACCGGGGAGCTGTTTTTT.

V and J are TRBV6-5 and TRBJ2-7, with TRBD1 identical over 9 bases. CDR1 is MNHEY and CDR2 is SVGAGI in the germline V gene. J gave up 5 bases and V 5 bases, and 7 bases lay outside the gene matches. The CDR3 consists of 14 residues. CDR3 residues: CASSLRTGANEQYF. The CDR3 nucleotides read TGTGCCAGCAGTCTCCGGACAGGGGCCAACGAGCAGTACTTC.

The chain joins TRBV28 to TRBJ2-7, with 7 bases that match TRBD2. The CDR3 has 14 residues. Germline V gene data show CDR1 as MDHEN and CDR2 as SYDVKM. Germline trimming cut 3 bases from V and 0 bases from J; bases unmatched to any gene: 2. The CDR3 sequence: CASSFGGNSYEQYF. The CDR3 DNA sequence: TGTGCCAGCAGTTTCGGGGGGAACTCCTACGAGCAGTACTTC.

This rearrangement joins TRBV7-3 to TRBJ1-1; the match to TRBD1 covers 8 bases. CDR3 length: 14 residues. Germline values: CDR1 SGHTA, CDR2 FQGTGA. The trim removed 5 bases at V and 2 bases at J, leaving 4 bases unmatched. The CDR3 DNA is TGTGCCAGCAGCCCAGACAGGGGAAACACTGAAGCTTTCTTT. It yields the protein CASSPDRGNTEAFF.

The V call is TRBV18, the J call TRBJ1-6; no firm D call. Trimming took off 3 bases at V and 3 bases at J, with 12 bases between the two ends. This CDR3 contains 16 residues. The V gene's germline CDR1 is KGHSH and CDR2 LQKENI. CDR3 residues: CASSPGRDRYNSPLHF. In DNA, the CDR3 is TGTGCCAGCTCACCTGGGAGAGACCGCTATAATTCACCCCTCCACTTT.

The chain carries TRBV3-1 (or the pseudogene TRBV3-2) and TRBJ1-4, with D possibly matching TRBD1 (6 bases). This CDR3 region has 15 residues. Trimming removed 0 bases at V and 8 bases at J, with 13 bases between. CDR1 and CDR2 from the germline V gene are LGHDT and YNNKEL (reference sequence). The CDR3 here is CASSQEGGGREKLFF. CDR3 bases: TGTGCCAGCAGCCAAGAAGGGGGGGGCAGGGAAAAACTGTTTTTT.

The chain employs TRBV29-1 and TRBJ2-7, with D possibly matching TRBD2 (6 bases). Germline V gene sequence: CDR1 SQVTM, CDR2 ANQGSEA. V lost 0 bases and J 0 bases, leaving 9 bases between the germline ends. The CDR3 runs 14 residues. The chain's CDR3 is CSVEEETSSYEQYF. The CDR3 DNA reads TGCAGCGTTGAAGAGGAGACTAGCTCCTACGAGCAGTACTTC.

This CDR3 reads CASSRSGGDHNEQFF. The CDR3 DNA sequence: TGTGCCAGCAGCCGCAGCGGAGGGGATCACAATGAGCAGTTCTTC. This chain links TRBV11-3 with TRBJ2-1; D may be TRBD2 (6 bases). The germline gives CDR1 SGHNT, CDR2 YENEEA. V was trimmed by 5 bases and J by 5 bases, leaving 16 bases between them. CDR3 length: 15 amino acids.

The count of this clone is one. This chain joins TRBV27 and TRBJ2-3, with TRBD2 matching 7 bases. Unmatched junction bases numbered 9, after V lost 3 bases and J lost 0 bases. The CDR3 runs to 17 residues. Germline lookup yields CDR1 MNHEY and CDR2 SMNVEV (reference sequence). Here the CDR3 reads CASSLGGDFVSTDTQYF. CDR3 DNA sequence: TGTGCCAGCAGTTTGGGGGGGGATTTTGTGAGCACAGATACGCAGTATTTT.

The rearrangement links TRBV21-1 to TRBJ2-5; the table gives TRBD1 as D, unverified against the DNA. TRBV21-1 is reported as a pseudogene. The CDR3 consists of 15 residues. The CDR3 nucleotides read TGTGCCAGCAGCACCCTTTTAGGACAGGAAGAGACCCAGTACTTC. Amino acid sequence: CASSTLLGQEETQYF.

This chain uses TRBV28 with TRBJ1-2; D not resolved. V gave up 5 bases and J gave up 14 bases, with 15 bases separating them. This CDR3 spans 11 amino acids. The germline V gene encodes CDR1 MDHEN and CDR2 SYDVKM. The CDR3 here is CASSRSQVRTF. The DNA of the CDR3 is TGTGCCAGCAGTCGATCTCAAGTGAGGACCTTC.

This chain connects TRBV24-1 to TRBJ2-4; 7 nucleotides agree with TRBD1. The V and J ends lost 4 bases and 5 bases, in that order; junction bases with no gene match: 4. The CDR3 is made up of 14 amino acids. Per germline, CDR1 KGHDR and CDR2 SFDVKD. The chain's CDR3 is CATSERGTENIQYF. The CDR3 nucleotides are TGTGCCACCAGTGAGAGGGGGACAGAAAACATTCAGTACTTC.

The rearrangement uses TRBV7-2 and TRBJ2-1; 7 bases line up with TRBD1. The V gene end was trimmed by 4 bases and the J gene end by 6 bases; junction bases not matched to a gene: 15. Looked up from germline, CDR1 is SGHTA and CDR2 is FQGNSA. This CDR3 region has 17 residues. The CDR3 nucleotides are TGTGCCAGCAGCTCCAATCTAGGACAGGTTAGATTCAATGAGCAGTTCTTC. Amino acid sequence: CASSSNLGQVRFNEQFF.

In DNA, the CDR3 is TGTGCCAGCAGCCCAGGGACTGGCCTACAAGAGACCCAGTACTTC. This codes for CASSPGTGLQETQYF. The V gene is TRBV4-2, the J gene TRBJ2-5; D may be TRBD2 (6 bases). CDR1 and CDR2 (germline): LGHNA, YNFKEQ. The CDR3 runs to 15 residues. V lost 4 bases, J lost 2 bases, and 14 bases lay in between.

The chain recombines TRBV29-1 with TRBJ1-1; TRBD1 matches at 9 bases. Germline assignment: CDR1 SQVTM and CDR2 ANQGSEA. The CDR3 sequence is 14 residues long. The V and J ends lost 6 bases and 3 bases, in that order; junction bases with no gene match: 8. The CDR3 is CSVRQGEEDTEAFF. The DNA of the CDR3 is TGCAGCGTGAGACAGGGGGAAGAGGACACTGAAGCTTTCTTT.

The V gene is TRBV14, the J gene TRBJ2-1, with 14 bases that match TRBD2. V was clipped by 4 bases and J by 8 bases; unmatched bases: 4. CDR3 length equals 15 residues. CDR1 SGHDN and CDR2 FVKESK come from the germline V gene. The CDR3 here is CASSRGTSGSYEQFF. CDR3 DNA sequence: TGTGCCAGCAGCCGAGGGACTAGCGGGAGCTATGAGCAGTTCTTC.

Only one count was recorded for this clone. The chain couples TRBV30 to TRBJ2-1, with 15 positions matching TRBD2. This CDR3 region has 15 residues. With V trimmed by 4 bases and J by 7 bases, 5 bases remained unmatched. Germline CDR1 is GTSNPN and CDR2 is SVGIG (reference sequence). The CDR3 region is CAWTVGTSGGNEQFF. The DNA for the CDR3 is TGTGCCTGGACGGTCGGGACTAGCGGGGGGAATGAGCAGTTCTTC.

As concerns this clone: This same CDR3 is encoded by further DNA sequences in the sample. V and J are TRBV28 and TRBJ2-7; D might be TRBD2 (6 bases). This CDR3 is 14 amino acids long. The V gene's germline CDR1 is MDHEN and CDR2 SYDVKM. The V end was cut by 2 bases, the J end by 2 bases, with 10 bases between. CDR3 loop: CASSLAGPTYEQYF. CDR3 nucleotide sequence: TGTGCCAGCAGTTTAGCGGGACCAACCTACGAGCAGTACTTC.

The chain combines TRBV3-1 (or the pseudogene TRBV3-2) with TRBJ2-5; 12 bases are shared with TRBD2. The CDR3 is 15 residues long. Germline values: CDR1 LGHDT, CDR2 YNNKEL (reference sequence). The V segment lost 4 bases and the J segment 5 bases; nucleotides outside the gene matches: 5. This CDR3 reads CASSRTSGTRETQYF. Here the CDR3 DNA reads TGTGCCAGCAGCCGGACTAGCGGGACACGGGAGACCCAGTACTTC.

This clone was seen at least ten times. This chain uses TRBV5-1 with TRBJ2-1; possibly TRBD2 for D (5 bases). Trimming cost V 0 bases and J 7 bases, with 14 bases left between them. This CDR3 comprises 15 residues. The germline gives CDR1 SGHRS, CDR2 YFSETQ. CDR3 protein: CASSLAPDYLNEQFF. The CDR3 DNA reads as TGCGCCAGCAGCTTGGCCCCAGACTACTTGAATGAGCAGTTCTTC.

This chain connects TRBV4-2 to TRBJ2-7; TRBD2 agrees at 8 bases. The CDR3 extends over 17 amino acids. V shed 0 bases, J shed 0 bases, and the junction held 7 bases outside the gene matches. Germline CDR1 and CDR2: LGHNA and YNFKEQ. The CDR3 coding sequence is TGTGCCAGCAGCCAAGAGTCGCGCGGGAGGAGCTCCTACGAGCAGTACTTC. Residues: CASSQESRGRSSYEQYF.

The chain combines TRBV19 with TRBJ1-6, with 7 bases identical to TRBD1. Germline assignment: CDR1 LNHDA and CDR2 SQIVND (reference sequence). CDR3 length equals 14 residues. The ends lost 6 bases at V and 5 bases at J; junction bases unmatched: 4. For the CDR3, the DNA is TGTGCCAGTAGCGGACAGGCCAATAATTCACCCCTCCACTTT. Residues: CASSGQANNSPLHF.

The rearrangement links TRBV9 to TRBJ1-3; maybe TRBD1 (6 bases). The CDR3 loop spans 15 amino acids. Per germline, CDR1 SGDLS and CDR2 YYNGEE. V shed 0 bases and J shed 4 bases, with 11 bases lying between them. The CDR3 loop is CASSVEAGEGNTIYF. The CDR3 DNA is TGTGCCAGCAGCGTAGAGGCAGGGGAAGGAAACACCATATATTTT.